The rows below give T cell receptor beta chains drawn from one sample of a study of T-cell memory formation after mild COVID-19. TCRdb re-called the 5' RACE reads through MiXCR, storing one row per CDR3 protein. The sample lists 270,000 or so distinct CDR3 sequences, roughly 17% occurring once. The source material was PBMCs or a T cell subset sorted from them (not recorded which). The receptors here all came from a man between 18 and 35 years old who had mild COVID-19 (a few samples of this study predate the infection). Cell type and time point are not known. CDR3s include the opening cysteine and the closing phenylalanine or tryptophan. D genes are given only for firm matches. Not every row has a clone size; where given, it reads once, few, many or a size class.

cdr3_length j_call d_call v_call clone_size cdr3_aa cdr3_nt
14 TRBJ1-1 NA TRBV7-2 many CASSKPGQYTEAFF TGTGCCAGCAGCAAACCGGGACAATACACTGAAGCTTTCTTT
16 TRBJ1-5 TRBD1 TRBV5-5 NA CASSRLLTGSNQPQHF TGTGCCAGCAGCCGCCTGTTGACAGGGAGCAATCAGCCCCAGCATTTT
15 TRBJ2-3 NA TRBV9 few CASSVQGSLAGTQYF TGTGCCAGCAGCGTACAAGGTTCCCTGGCAGGTACGCAGTATTTT
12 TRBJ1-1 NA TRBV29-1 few CSVEARATEAFF TGCAGCGTTGAAGCCAGGGCGACTGAAGCTTTCTTT
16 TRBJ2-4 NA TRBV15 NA CATQVEKGSGKNIQYF TGTGCCACCCAGGTCGAGAAGGGGTCGGGCAAAAACATTCAGTACTTC
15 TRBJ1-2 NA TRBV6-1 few CASSPGPGSFYGYTF TGTGCCAGCAGTCCGGGGCCGGGGTCATTCTATGGCTACACCTTC
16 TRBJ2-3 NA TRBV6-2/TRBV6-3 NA CASSDLGAPATDTQYF TGTGCCAGCAGCGACCTCGGAGCCCCCGCCACAGATACGCAGTATTTT
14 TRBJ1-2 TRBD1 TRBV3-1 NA CASSQSDRDGGYTF TGTGCCAGCAGTCAATCCGACAGGGACGGAGGCTACACCTTC
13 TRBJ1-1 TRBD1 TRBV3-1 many CASQQGMNTEAFF TGTGCCAGCCAACAGGGGATGAACACTGAAGCTTTCTTT
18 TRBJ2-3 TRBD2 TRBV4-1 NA CASSQEDPAGGSTDTQYF TGCGCCAGCAGCCAAGAGGACCCAGCGGGGGGCTCCACAGATACGCAGTATTTT
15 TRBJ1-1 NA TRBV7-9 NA CASRTDRTLNTEAFF TGTGCCAGCAGAACTGACAGGACATTGAACACTGAAGCTTTCTTT
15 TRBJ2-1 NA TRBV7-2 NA CASSLVGWPGYEQFF TGTGCCAGCAGCTTAGTGGGCTGGCCCGGGTATGAGCAGTTCTTC
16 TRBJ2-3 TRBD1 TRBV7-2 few CASSLSQTGDTDTQYF TGTGCCAGCAGCTTATCCCAGACAGGGGACACAGATACGCAGTATTTT
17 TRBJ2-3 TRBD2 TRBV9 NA CASSVSARAGGYLTQYF TGTGCCAGCAGCGTAAGCGCTCGGGCGGGGGGATACCTTACGCAGTATTTT
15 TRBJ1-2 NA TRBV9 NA CASSVAGANTPLYTF TGTGCCAGCAGCGTAGCGGGGGCGAATACTCCCCTTTACACCTTC
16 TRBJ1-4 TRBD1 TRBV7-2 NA CASSLVGQGAQEKLFF TGTGCCAGCAGCTTAGTAGGTCAGGGGGCGCAAGAAAAACTGTTTTTT
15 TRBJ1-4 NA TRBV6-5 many CASSRQADQNEKLFF TGTGCCAGCAGCAGACAGGCGGACCAAAATGAAAAACTGTTTTTT
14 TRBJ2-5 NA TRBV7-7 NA CASSSLTRQETQYF TGTGCCAGCAGCTCCCTGACACGCCAAGAGACCCAGTACTTC
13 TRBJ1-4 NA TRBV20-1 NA CSARGLLDEKLFF TGCAGTGCCAGGGGTCTCCTCGATGAAAAACTGTTTTTT
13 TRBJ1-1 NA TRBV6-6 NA CASTAGISSEAFF TGTGCCAGCACTGCAGGTATTTCCTCTGAAGCTTTCTTT
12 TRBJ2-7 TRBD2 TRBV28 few CASSFAGDEQYF TGTGCCAGCAGTTTTGCGGGAGACGAGCAGTACTTC
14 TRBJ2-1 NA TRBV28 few CASSFVAPHNEQFF TGTGCCAGCAGTTTTGTAGCTCCCCACAATGAGCAGTTCTTC
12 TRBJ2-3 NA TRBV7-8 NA CAAEAGTDTQYF TGTGCCGCGGAAGCGGGCACAGATACGCAGTATTTT
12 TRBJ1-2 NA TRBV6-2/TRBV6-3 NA CASNPGDYGYTF TGTGCCAGCAATCCAGGGGATTATGGCTACACCTTC
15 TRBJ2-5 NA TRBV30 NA CAWSAEISMQETQYF TGTGCCTGGAGTGCCGAGATTTCCATGCAAGAGACCCAGTACTTC
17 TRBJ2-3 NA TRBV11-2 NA CASSYRGRETYTDTQYF TGTGCCAGCAGCTACCGCGGACGCGAAACCTACACAGATACGCAGTATTTT
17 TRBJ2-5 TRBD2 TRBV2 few CASSPGLAGGWEETQYF TGTGCCAGCAGTCCGGGACTAGCGGGGGGTTGGGAAGAGACCCAGTACTTC
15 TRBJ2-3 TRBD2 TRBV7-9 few CASKTSGGSADTQYF TGTGCCAGCAAGACTAGCGGGGGGTCGGCAGATACGCAGTATTTT
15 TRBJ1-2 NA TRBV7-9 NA CASSFPNGTSYGYTF TGTGCCAGCAGCTTCCCTAACGGGACATCTTATGGCTACACCTTC
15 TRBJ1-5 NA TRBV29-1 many CSVADGLIGNQPQHF TGCAGCGTTGCGGACGGTCTAATTGGCAATCAGCCCCAGCATTTT
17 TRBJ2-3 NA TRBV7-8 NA CASSFLETMPSTDTQYF TGTGCCAGCAGCTTTCTTGAGACAATGCCTAGCACAGATACGCAGTATTTT
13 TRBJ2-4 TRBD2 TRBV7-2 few CASSHGLAGVQYF TGTGCCAGCAGCCACGGACTAGCGGGGGTTCAGTACTTC
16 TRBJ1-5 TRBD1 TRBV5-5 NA CASSFSGGPGDQPQHF TGTGCCAGCAGCTTTTCAGGGGGGCCCGGGGATCAGCCCCAGCATTTT
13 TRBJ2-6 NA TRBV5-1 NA CASSSSFGSVLTF TGCGCCAGCAGCTCGTCCTTTGGGAGCGTCCTGACTTTC
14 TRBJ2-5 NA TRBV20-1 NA CSAVVPETRETQYF TGCAGTGCCGTGGTACCCGAGACTAGAGAGACCCAGTACTTC
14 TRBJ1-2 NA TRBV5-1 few CASSLGEPTYGYTF TGCGCCAGCAGCCTAGGGGAACCAACCTATGGCTACACCTTC
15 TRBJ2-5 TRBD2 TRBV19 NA CASSTGGTYQETQYF TGTGCCAGTAGTACGGGGGGGACCTACCAAGAGACCCAGTACTTC
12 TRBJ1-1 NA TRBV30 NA CAGRRLFPEAFF TGTGCCGGACGCCGACTCTTCCCTGAAGCTTTCTTT
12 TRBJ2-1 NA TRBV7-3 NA CASSSYGNEQFF TGTGCCAGCAGCTCGTATGGGAATGAGCAGTTCTTC
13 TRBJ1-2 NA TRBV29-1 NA CSVEMGPSYGYTF TGCAGCGTTGAAATGGGACCCAGCTATGGCTACACCTTC
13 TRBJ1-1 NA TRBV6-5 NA CASSPWGPTEAFF TGTGCCAGCAGTCCTTGGGGTCCCACTGAAGCTTTCTTT
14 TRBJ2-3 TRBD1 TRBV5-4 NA CASSGQGRGDTQYF TGTGCCAGCAGCGGACAGGGCCGGGGAGATACGCAGTATTTT
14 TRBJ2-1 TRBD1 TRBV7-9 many CASSFRDSHNEQFF TGTGCCAGCAGCTTTCGGGACAGCCACAATGAGCAGTTCTTC
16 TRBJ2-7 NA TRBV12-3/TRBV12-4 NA CASSSRGVAYFYEQYF TGTGCCAGCAGTTCCCGCGGTGTGGCGTACTTCTACGAGCAGTACTTC
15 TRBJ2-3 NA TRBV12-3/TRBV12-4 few CASSERRGSTDTQYF TGTGCCAGCAGTGAGCGACGGGGGTCCACAGATACGCAGTATTTT
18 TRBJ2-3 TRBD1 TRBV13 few CASSLGLRGQGRTDTQYF TGTGCCAGCAGCTTAGGCCTAAGAGGACAGGGGAGGACAGATACGCAGTATTTT
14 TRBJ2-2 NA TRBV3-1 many CASSRFGNTGELFF TGTGCCAGCAGCCGGTTCGGGAACACCGGGGAGCTGTTTTTT
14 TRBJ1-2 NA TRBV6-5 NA CASRTPQVPYGYTF TGTGCCAGCAGGACTCCACAGGTCCCCTATGGCTACACCTTC
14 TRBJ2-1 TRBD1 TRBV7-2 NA CASSLNRGGGEQFF TGTGCCAGCAGCCTAAACAGGGGCGGCGGAGAGCAGTTCTTC
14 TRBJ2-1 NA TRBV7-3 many CASSLEALDNEQFF TGTGCCAGCAGTCTCGAGGCACTAGACAATGAGCAGTTCTTC